This passage covers 25 T cell receptor beta chains from one sample sequenced in a study of cytomegalovirus exposure and HLA in healthy donors. Clones were sequenced by immunoSEQ multiplex PCR, and TCRdb holds only the in-frame ones, with some missing. The data hold under 150,000 clones, with around 89% observed a single time. Sequenced input: PBMCs. Receptors originate from a woman between 18 and 29 years old in good health and CMV-seropositive.

The rearrangement uses TRBV6-1 and TRBJ1-4, with 7 nucleotides matching TRBD1. V shed 9 bases, J shed 4 bases, and the junction held 8 bases outside the gene matches. Germline CDR1 reads MNHNS; CDR2 reads SASEGT. The CDR3 is 14 residues long. Written as DNA, the CDR3 is TGTGCCAGTTCCCGGGGACAGCTTAATGAAAAACTGTTTTTT. Protein product: CASSRGQLNEKLFF.

The CDR3 nucleotides are TGTGCCAGCTCCCCCGGGGGGAGCAATCAGCCCCAGCATTTT. Protein sequence: CASSPGGSNQPQHF. V usage is TRBV18 and J usage is TRBJ1-5; possible D gene TRBD1, 5 bases. V lost 6 bases to trimming and J lost 1 base, with 10 bases between them. Germline loops: CDR1 KGHSH, CDR2 LQKENI. CDR3 size: 14 residues.

The chain combines TRBV5-1 with TRBJ1-2; TRBD1 agrees at 7 bases. V trimming: 3 bases; J trimming: 2 bases; junction bases outside the gene matches: 10. The CDR3 runs 16 residues. From germline, CDR1 is SGHRS and CDR2 YFSETQ. CDR3 sequence: CASSYSGTATNYGYTF. The CDR3, as DNA: TGCGCCAGCAGCTACTCCGGGACAGCGACCAACTATGGCTACACCTTC.

About this clone: This sequence may be a read error, since a much larger clone differs from it by one base. The rearrangement links TRBV10-3 to TRBJ2-3; 11 bases are shared with TRBD2. The length of the CDR3 is 15 residues. Trimming took 4 bases from V and 0 from J; bases not matched to a gene: 0. Germline CDR1 is ENHRY and CDR2 is SYGVKD. The CDR3 loop reads CAISGTSGSTDTQYF. CDR3 bases: TGTGCCATCAGTGGGACTAGCGGGAGCACAGATACGCAGTATTTT.

The J gene is TRBJ2-7, the V gene TRBV27; possibly TRBD1 for D (6 bases). Trimming cost V 2 bases and J 1 base, with 15 bases left between them. This CDR3 comprises 16 residues. Germline V CDR1 and CDR2: MNHEY, SMNVEV (reference sequence). The CDR3 DNA follows: TGTGCCAGCAGTTTAGACCCGACAGGATCTTCCTACGAGCAGTACTTC. Translating it yields CASSLDPTGSSYEQYF.

V is TRBV6-5 and J is TRBJ2-1; D might be TRBD2 (5 bases). CDR3 length: 14 amino acids. Trimming cost V 5 bases and J 5 bases, with 13 bases left between them. Looked up from germline, CDR1 is MNHEY and CDR2 is SVGAGI. This chain's CDR3 is CASSGADLNNEQFF. As DNA, the CDR3 is TGTGCCAGCAGTGGTGCGGACTTAAACAATGAGCAGTTCTTC.

As for this clone: Germline and junction disagree at one end, which may indicate a read error. The V and J genes are TRBV7-7 and TRBJ2-2, with 8 positions matching TRBD2. The CDR3 consists of 16 residues. Germline CDR1 and CDR2: SSHAT and FNYEAQ (reference sequence). In DNA, the CDR3 is TGTGCTAGCAGCTTAGAGGCGGGAGGGAACACCGGGGAGCTGTTTTTT. Amino acids: CASSLEAGGNTGELFF.

This clone appeared a few times. This chain uses TRBV5-6 with TRBJ1-2; TRBD1 is a possible D gene (5 bases). CDR1 is SGHDT and CDR2 is YYEEEE in the germline V gene. Trimming took off 6 bases at V and 4 bases at J, with 13 bases between the two ends. This CDR3 region has 13 residues. CDR3 sequence (DNA): TGTGCCAGCATTAACAGGAACCTCTATGGCTACACCTTC. Residues: CASINRNLYGYTF.

The chain combines TRBV7-9 with TRBJ2-7, with 10 bases fitting TRBD2. With V trimmed by 0 bases and J by 2 bases, 4 bases remained unmatched. The CDR3 contains 16 residues. The V gene's germline CDR1 is SEHNR and CDR2 FQNEAQ (reference sequence). DNA of the CDR3: TGTGCCAGCAGCTTAGCAAGGACTAGCGGAACCTACGAGCAGTACTTC. The encoded protein is CASSLARTSGTYEQYF.

The chain combines TRBV10-3 with TRBJ2-7; D possibly corresponds to TRBD1 (6 bases). The germline V gene has CDR1 ENHRY and CDR2 SYGVKD. V was trimmed by 6 bases and J by 2 bases, leaving 14 bases between them. CDR3 length: 14 residues. CDR3 DNA sequence: TGTGCCATCAGCTACGACAGGCGACCCTACGAGCAGTACTTC. It encodes CAISYDRRPYEQYF.

The V gene is TRBV9, the J gene TRBJ1-4; D ambiguous. CDR1 is SGDLS, CDR2 YYNGEE, per germline. This CDR3 spans 16 amino acids. The V end was cut by 3 bases, the J end by 3 bases, with 15 bases between. DNA for the CDR3: TGTGCCAGCAGCGCTCCAGCCGGGTCCTCTAATGAAAAACTGTTTTTT. The encoded protein is CASSAPAGSSNEKLFF.

This clone is a singleton in its sample. The chain employs TRBV13 and TRBJ1-2; D gene unclear. The CDR3 is 14 amino acids. Trimming shortened V by 0 bases and J by 7 bases, and 12 bases separated the two germline ends. Germline values: CDR1 PRHDT, CDR2 FYEKMQ (reference sequence). CDR3 DNA sequence: TGTGCCAGCAGCTTAGGGGGCGCCACGCTTGGCTACACCTTC. Translated: CASSLGGATLGYTF.

CDR3 DNA: TGTGCCATCAGTGTCACAGTTAACTCCTACGAGCAGTACTTC. Translated: CAISVTVNSYEQYF. The chain links TRBV10-3 to TRBJ2-7, with D uncertain. Germline CDR1 and CDR2: ENHRY and SYGVKD. This CDR3 comprises 14 residues. Deletions cut 4 bases from V and 0 bases from J, with 10 bases between.

This clone was detected only once. V gene TRBV7-3 combines with J gene TRBJ2-5; D may be TRBD2 (6 bases). This CDR3 has 15 amino acids. V shed 2 bases and J shed 5 bases, with 15 bases lying between them. Germline CDR1 SGHTA, CDR2 FQGTGA. For the CDR3, the DNA is TGTGCCAGCAGCTTACTTGGGGGGAGTGGGGAGACCCAGTACTTC. It translates to CASSLLGGSGETQYF.

Comment on this clone: In the same sample, other DNA sequences code for this CDR3. The rearrangement links TRBV6-5 to TRBJ1-2, with 11 bases that match TRBD1. V lost 0 bases and J lost 8; bases outside the gene matches: 5. This CDR3 comprises 15 residues. The germline V gene has CDR1 MNHEY and CDR2 SVGAGI. CDR3 sequence (DNA): TGTGCCAGCAGTTACTCCGGACAGGGGGCGGGAGGCTACACCTTC. This codes for CASSYSGQGAGGYTF.

The V gene is TRBV30, the J gene TRBJ2-1; 8 positions agree with TRBD2. CDR3 length: 13 residues. Germline V gene data show CDR1 as GTSNPN and CDR2 as SVGIG (reference sequence). V lost 5 bases to trimming and J lost 9 bases; unmatched junction nucleotides: 9. The CDR3 loop reads CAWALGTRGEQFF. The CDR3 nucleotides read TGTGCCTGGGCCCTTGGGACTAGAGGTGAGCAGTTCTTC.

The CDR3: CAWRGGGTEGYTF. CDR3 DNA: TGTGCCTGGAGGGGGGGTGGGACCGAAGGCTACACCTTC. The V gene is TRBV30, the J gene TRBJ1-2; TRBD1 might be the D (5 bases). Looked up from germline, CDR1 is GTSNPN and CDR2 is SVGIG (reference sequence). CDR3 size: 13 residues. Trimming shortened V by 3 bases and J by 8 bases, and 16 bases separated the two germline ends.

The gene calls are TRBV5-1 and TRBJ2-7, with 8 bases that match TRBD2. This CDR3 is built from 15 residues. Germline V gene data show CDR1 as SGHRS and CDR2 as YFSETQ. After removal of 5 bases from V and 5 bases from J, the junction contained 12 bases not matched to a gene. The CDR3: CASREGAGDGNEQYF. The CDR3 DNA reads as TGCGCCAGCAGGGAAGGAGCGGGAGATGGAAACGAGCAGTACTTC.

This clone came up a few times. The gene calls are TRBV7-9 and TRBJ2-7; TRBD1 might be the D (6 bases). The V gene lost 5 bases and the J gene lost 6 bases, with 17 bases spanning the gap. The germline V gene has CDR1 SEHNR and CDR2 FQNEAQ (reference sequence). This CDR3 region has 14 residues. The CDR3 DNA reads as TGTGCCAGCAGCCCCTCGACAGGAGTAGGCGAGCAGTACTTC. The encoded protein is CASSPSTGVGEQYF.

This chain uses TRBV5-1 with TRBJ2-1; 8 nucleotides match TRBD2. This CDR3 has 16 residues. V dropped 5 bases and J dropped 3; count of bases not matched to a gene: 10. Germline V gives CDR1 SGHRS, CDR2 YFSETQ. This chain's CDR3 is CASRYAGTSNYNEQFF. CDR3 bases: TGCGCCAGCAGATACGCCGGGACTAGTAACTACAATGAGCAGTTCTTC.

The rearrangement uses TRBV7-2 and TRBJ1-2; the match to TRBD1 covers 9 bases. The CDR3 spans 14 residues. The germline V gene has CDR1 SGHTA and CDR2 FQGNSA. V was pared by 4 bases and J by 3 bases, with 3 bases of the junction left unmatched. The CDR3 region is CASSSGTGHYGYTF. CDR3 DNA sequence: TGTGCCAGCAGCTCCGGGACAGGGCACTATGGCTACACCTTC.

The chain combines TRBV19 with TRBJ1-2, with 7 bases that match TRBD1. This CDR3 spans 14 amino acids. CDR1 is LNHDA, CDR2 SQIVND, per germline (reference sequence). Trimming removed 3 bases from V and 4 bases from J; junction bases left unmatched: 5. As DNA, the CDR3 is TGTGCCAGTAGTATCCGGTCAGGGGGCTATGGCTACACCTTC. It specifies CASSIRSGGYGYTF.

This clone was observed a single time. The chain links TRBV19 to TRBJ2-7, with D tentatively TRBD2 (6 bases). Trimming stripped 3 bases from V and 4 bases from J, with 13 bases between. Germline values: CDR1 LNHDA, CDR2 SQIVND (reference sequence). The length of the CDR3 is 14 residues. CDR3 nucleotides: TGTGCCAGTAGTATGGTCGGGAGTGGATACGAGCAGTACTTC. Its protein is CASSMVGSGYEQYF.

The rearrangement links TRBV5-8 to TRBJ2-7; 7 nucleotides agree with TRBD1. The CDR3 consists of 15 residues. Germline V CDR1 and CDR2: SGHTS, YDEGEE. The V and J ends lost 0 bases and 2 bases, in that order; junction bases with no gene match: 5. This CDR3 reads CASSLEGAATYEQYF. Here the CDR3 DNA reads TGTGCCAGCAGCTTGGAGGGGGCAGCGACCTACGAGCAGTACTTC.

The gene calls are TRBV2 and TRBJ2-7; possible D gene TRBD1, 6 bases. Germline V gene data show CDR1 as SNHLY and CDR2 as FYNNEI. The CDR3 runs to 15 residues. Deletions cut 5 bases from V and 1 base from J, with 15 bases between. Here the CDR3 reads CASSYRVVRSYEQYF. CDR3 in DNA: TGTGCCAGCAGTTACAGGGTGGTGAGGTCCTACGAGCAGTACTTC.